Below are 21 T cell receptor beta chains sequenced from a single sample in a study of cytomegalovirus exposure and HLA in healthy donors. With 60 Vbeta and 13 Jbeta primers, the PCR was carried out. Assay: immunoSEQ multiplex PCR; the TCRdb copy retains only in-frame clones and omits some. The profile covers roughly 170,000 clones, with around four fifths appearing a single time and approximately 1.3% taken by the ten largest. The sequenced sample was PBMCs. The origin of the receptors is a man aged 25-45 years in good health and CMV-seronegative.

The chain recombines TRBV4-1 with TRBJ1-1; no definite D call. CDR1 and CDR2 (germline): MGHRA, YSYEKL. The CDR3 runs 13 residues. V lost 4 bases and J lost 7, with 13 bases in between. CDR3 coding DNA: TGCGCCAGCAGCCCCCGGACTGAAGATGAAGCTTTCTTT. Its protein product is CASSPRTEDEAFF.

Points on this clone: Relative to the germline gene, one junction end is altered; a read error may explain this. The V and J genes are TRBV15 and TRBJ1-2; 11 bases map to TRBD1. This CDR3 has 18 amino acids. CDR1 and CDR2 (germline): LNHNV, YYDKDF (reference sequence). This chain's CDR3 is CATSRDTLGQGATHGHTF. The DNA of the CDR3 is TGTGCCACCAGCAGAGATACCCTCGGACAGGGGGCTACGCATGGCCACACCTTC. The full variable domain, in which reference TRBV15 and TRBJ1-2 provide the parts outside the CDR3, is DAMVIQNPRYQVTQFGKPVTLSCSQTLNHNVMYWYQQKSSQAPKLLFHYYDKDFNNEADTPDNFQSRRPNTSFCFLDIRSPGLGDTAMYLCATSRDTLGQGATHGHTFGSGTRLTVV.

The rearrangement links TRBV15 to TRBJ1-6; 8 positions agree with TRBD1. CDR3 length: 16 residues. CDR1 LNHNV and CDR2 YYDKDF come from the germline V gene (reference sequence). Trimming cost V 0 bases and J 5 bases; bases outside gene matches: 3. CDR3 sequence: CATSRDRGQDNSPLHF. Here the CDR3 DNA reads TGTGCCACCAGCAGAGATCGGGGACAGGATAATTCACCCCTCCACTTT. The variable domain in full, with the rest retrieved from reference TRBV15 and TRBJ1-6, is DAMVIQNPRYQVTQFGKPVTLSCSQTLNHNVMYWYQQKSSQAPKLLFHYYDKDFNNEADTPDNFQSRRPNTSFCFLDIRSPGLGDTAMYLCATSRDRGQDNSPLHFGNGTRLTVT.

This clone has a single count. The J gene is TRBJ2-7, the V gene TRBV30; D possibly corresponds to TRBD2 (6 bases). CDR3 size: 14 residues. V was shortened by 1 base and J by 3 bases, with 13 bases between the two germline ends. Looked up from germline, CDR1 is GTSNPN and CDR2 is SVGIG (reference sequence). The CDR3 reads CAWSARRGVYEQYF. CDR3 in DNA: TGTGCCTGGAGTGCGCGGCGGGGAGTCTACGAGCAGTACTTC.

The chain links TRBV5-4 to TRBJ2-5, with D uncertain. The J call may be mistaken, given a closer DNA end match to TRBJ2-7. The CDR3 sequence is 16 residues long. CDR1 and CDR2 from the germline V gene are SGHNT and YYREEE (reference sequence). CDR3 DNA sequence: TGTGCCAGCAGCTTGGAAGGTTTGGCAGGTTCCTACGAGCAGTACTTC. This encodes CASSLEGLAGSYEQYF.

V gene TRBV30 combines with J gene TRBJ2-5, with 8 positions matching TRBD1. The junction had 10 bases not matched to a gene; V was cut back by 3 bases and J by 7 bases. Germline V gene data show CDR1 as GTSNPN and CDR2 as SVGIG (reference sequence). This CDR3 is 14 amino acids long. The CDR3 region is CAWRSQGALTTQYF. The CDR3 coding sequence is TGTGCCTGGAGGTCCCAGGGGGCCTTGACGACCCAGTACTTC.

This rearrangement joins TRBV5-4 to TRBJ2-1; D is perhaps TRBD1 (6 bases). This CDR3 contains 12 residues. Germline lookup yields CDR1 SGHNT and CDR2 YYREEE (reference sequence). Trimming pared 1 base from V and 8 bases from J, leaving 7 bases between. CDR3 in amino acids: CASSLNRDEQFF. CDR3 coding DNA: TGTGCCAGCAGCTTGAACAGGGATGAGCAGTTCTTC.

The V call is TRBV6-6, the J call TRBJ1-1; D not resolved. This CDR3 is built from 12 residues. Trimming left V 7 bases short and J 4 bases short, with 10 bases between. The germline V gene encodes CDR1 MNHNY and CDR2 SVGAGI (reference sequence). The CDR3, as DNA: TGTGCCAGCACCCAGCGGAGCACTGAAGCTTTCTTT. Translation gives CASTQRSTEAFF.

This clone was counted a single time. This chain uses TRBV2 with TRBJ2-7; no firm D call. Trimming took off 3 bases at V and 2 bases at J, with 2 bases between the two ends. CDR1 SNHLY and CDR2 FYNNEI come from the germline V gene. The CDR3 spans 11 residues. CDR3 protein: CASSDTYEQYF. CDR3 DNA sequence: TGTGCCAGCAGTGATACCTACGAGCAGTACTTC.

The rearrangement joins TRBV5-1 to TRBJ2-2, with a weak D call TRBD1 (6 bases). Germline-derived CDR1 and CDR2 are SGHRS and YFSETQ. Deletions cut 0 bases from V and 7 bases from J, with 16 bases between. CDR3 length: 16 amino acids. CDR3 DNA sequence: TGCGCCAGCAGCTTGGGTGACAGGTTTTCTGGCGGGGAGCTGTTTTTT. It encodes CASSLGDRFSGGELFF.

The chain combines TRBV27 with TRBJ2-2; D perhaps matches TRBD2 (6 bases). This CDR3 spans 14 amino acids. The germline V gene encodes CDR1 MNHEY and CDR2 SMNVEV (reference sequence). V lost 6 bases, J lost 5 bases, and 13 bases lay in between. The CDR3: CASRWEVGTGELFF. The CDR3 DNA is TGTGCCAGCAGGTGGGAGGTGGGGACCGGGGAGCTGTTTTTT.

The V and J genes are TRBV5-1 and TRBJ1-1, with 7 bases matching TRBD1. Germline V gene lookup returns CDR1 SGHRS and CDR2 YFSETQ. The CDR3 spans 15 residues. V dropped 2 bases and J dropped 5; count of bases not matched to a gene: 9. In DNA, the CDR3 is TGCGCCAGCAGCTTAAAGGGGGCCGAGGGAACTGAAGCTTTCTTT. Translated: CASSLKGAEGTEAFF.

The rearrangement links TRBV21-1 to TRBJ2-5; the table's D call, TRBD2, was not checked against the DNA. TRBV21-1 is designated a pseudogene. The CDR3 extends over 16 amino acids. The CDR3 region is CASSPGGLADQETQYF. The CDR3 nucleotides are TGTGCCAGCAGCCCCGGGGGGCTAGCGGACCAAGAGACCCAGTACTTC.

The V gene is TRBV15, the J gene TRBJ1-4; 8 nucleotides align to TRBD1. Germline CDR1 reads LNHNV; CDR2 reads YYDKDF (reference sequence). J lost 0 bases, V lost 6 bases, and 3 bases had no gene match. CDR3 length equals 15 residues. CDR3 amino acids: CATRDRVTTNEKLFF. The CDR3 region has the DNA TGTGCCACCAGGGACAGGGTTACAACTAATGAAAAACTGTTTTTT. The complete variable domain, with remaining parts taken from reference TRBV15 and TRBJ1-4, reads DAMVIQNPRYQVTQFGKPVTLSCSQTLNHNVMYWYQQKSSQAPKLLFHYYDKDFNNEADTPDNFQSRRPNTSFCFLDIRSPGLGDTAMYLCATRDRVTTNEKLFFGSGTQLSVL.

For the CDR3, the DNA is TGTGCCACCAGCAGAGAGAATAGCGAGTCTCCCCTGGAGACCCAGTACTTC. Encoded protein: CATSRENSESPLETQYF. The gene calls are TRBV15 and TRBJ2-5; D possibly corresponds to TRBD2 (5 bases). The germline V and J ends were trimmed by 0 bases and 5 bases, with 19 bases remaining between them. The CDR3 spans 17 residues. Germline V gene data show CDR1 as LNHNV and CDR2 as YYDKDF (reference sequence).

The chain has TRBV18 and TRBJ2-1; possibly TRBD2 for D (7 bases). There are 15 residues in the CDR3. V gave up 4 bases and J gave up 7 bases, with 17 bases separating them. Germline V gene sequence: CDR1 KGHSH, CDR2 LQKENI. CDR3 amino acids: CASSQGGPLGNEQFF. DNA of the CDR3: TGTGCCAGCTCACAGGGGGGGCCCCTCGGGAATGAGCAGTTCTTC.

This clone was recorded only once. The chain carries TRBV7-2 and TRBJ2-7; 11 bases are shared with TRBD2. Germline V gene data show CDR1 as SGHTA and CDR2 as FQGNSA. The ends lost 6 bases at V and 4 bases at J; junction bases unmatched: 8. This CDR3 is 15 amino acids long. CDR3 region: CASRITSGSVYEQYF. The CDR3 DNA sequence: TGTGCCAGCAGAATCACTAGCGGGAGTGTTTACGAGCAGTACTTC.

This clone has a handful of counts. The chain employs TRBV12-1 and TRBJ2-5; the table calls TRBD1, which could not be checked here. TRBV12-1 is deemed a pseudogene. CDR3 length: 14 residues. CDR3 nucleotides: TGTGCCAGCGGGGACAGGGAGTACCAAGAGACCCAGTACTTC. As protein: CASGDREYQETQYF.

The chain links TRBV30 to TRBJ1-4, with D possibly being TRBD1 (5 bases). CDR1 is GTSNPN and CDR2 is SVGIG in the germline V gene (reference sequence). This CDR3 contains 16 residues. V gave up 2 bases and J gave up 8 bases, with 21 bases separating them. The chain's CDR3 is CAWSPRVGPRWEKLFF. The CDR3 DNA reads TGTGCCTGGAGTCCCAGGGTTGGCCCCCGCTGGGAAAAACTGTTTTTT.

This sequence joins TRBV25-1 and TRBJ2-1; TRBD1 matches at 7 bases. The CDR3 contains 11 residues. Losses at the gene ends were 8 bases for V and 10 bases for J; bases not matched to a gene: 5. The germline V gene has CDR1 MGHDK and CDR2 SYGVNS. The CDR3 DNA reads TGTGCCAGCCACAGGGGTGGGGAGCAGTTCTTC. This gives the protein CASHRGGEQFF.

The chain recombines TRBV30 with TRBJ1-6, with D tentatively TRBD1 (6 bases). V gave up 0 bases and J gave up 9 bases, with 15 bases separating them. CDR1 is GTSNPN and CDR2 is SVGIG in the germline V gene (reference sequence). This CDR3 is built from 15 residues. The CDR3 loop reads CAWSVLIGQLSPLHF. CDR3 sequence (DNA): TGTGCCTGGAGTGTGCTCATAGGACAGCTTTCACCCCTCCACTTT.